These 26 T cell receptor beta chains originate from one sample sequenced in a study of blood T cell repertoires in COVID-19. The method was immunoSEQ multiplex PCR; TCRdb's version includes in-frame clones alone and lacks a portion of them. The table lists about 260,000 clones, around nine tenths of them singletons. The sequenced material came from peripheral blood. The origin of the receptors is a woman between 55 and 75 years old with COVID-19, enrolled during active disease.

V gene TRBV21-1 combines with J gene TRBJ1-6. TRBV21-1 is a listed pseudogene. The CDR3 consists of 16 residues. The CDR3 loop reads CASSKGGKGGQRPLHF. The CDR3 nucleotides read TGTGCCAGCAGCAAAGGTGGGAAGGGGGGGCAAAGACCCCTCCACTTT.

In DNA form, the CDR3 reads TGTGCCAGCAGCGAGGCAGGGGTTCAGCCCCAGCATTTT. Translation gives CASSEAGVQPQHF. The chain recombines TRBV9 with TRBJ1-5, with a possible D match to TRBD1 (6 bases). Per the germline V gene, CDR1 is SGDLS and CDR2 is YYNGEE. The CDR3 runs 13 residues. The V end lost 3 bases, the J end lost 6 bases, and 10 bases lay between the germline ends. Together with reference TRBV9 and TRBJ1-5, the CDR3 gives the full variable domain: DSGVTQTPKHLITATGQRVTLRCSPRSGDLSVYWYQQSLDQGLQFLIQYYNGEERAKGNILERFSAQQFPDLHSELNLSSLELGDSALYFCASSEAGVQPQHFGDGTRLSIL.

In nucleotides, the CDR3 is TGCGCCAGCAGCCAAGAATGGGGGCGAGCCCACGAGCAGTACTTC. This encodes CASSQEWGRAHEQYF. The chain uses TRBV4-3 and TRBJ2-7; weak D call: TRBD1 (6 bases). The germline CDR1 and CDR2 sequences are LGHNA and YSLEER. Trimming stripped 0 bases from V and 5 bases from J, with 14 bases between. The CDR3 totals 15 residues.

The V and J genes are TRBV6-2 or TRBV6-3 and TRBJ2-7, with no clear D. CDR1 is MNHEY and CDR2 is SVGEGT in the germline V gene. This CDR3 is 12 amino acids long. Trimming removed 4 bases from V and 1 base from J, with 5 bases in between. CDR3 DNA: TGTGCCAGCAGTTCCACATCCTACGAGCAGTACTTC. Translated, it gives CASSSTSYEQYF.

In DNA form, the CDR3 reads TGTGCCAGCAGCGCTTCGGGACTAGGGGGCAATGAGCAGTTCTTC. Protein sequence: CASSASGLGGNEQFF. The genes are TRBV7-3 and TRBJ2-1; 8 nucleotides match TRBD2. CDR3 length equals 15 residues. J gave up 6 bases and V 5 bases, and 9 bases lay outside the gene matches. CDR1 is SGHTA, CDR2 FQGTGA, per germline.

In DNA, the CDR3 is TGTGCCAGCAGCTTAGAAGGTGACAGGGGAAAAGAGACCCAGTACTTC. This sequence encodes CASSLEGDRGKETQYF. The chain carries TRBV5-4 and TRBJ2-5, with 8 bases lining up with TRBD1. J lost 3 bases, V lost 2 bases, and 9 bases had no gene match. This CDR3 has 16 amino acids. Germline CDR1 and CDR2: SGHNT and YYREEE (reference sequence).

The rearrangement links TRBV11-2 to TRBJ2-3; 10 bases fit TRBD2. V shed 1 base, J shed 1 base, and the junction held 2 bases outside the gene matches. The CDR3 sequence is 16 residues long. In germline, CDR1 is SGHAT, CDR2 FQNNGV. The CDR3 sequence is CASSLALAGGTDTQYF. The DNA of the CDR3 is TGTGCCAGCAGCTTAGCTCTAGCGGGAGGCACAGATACGCAGTATTTT.

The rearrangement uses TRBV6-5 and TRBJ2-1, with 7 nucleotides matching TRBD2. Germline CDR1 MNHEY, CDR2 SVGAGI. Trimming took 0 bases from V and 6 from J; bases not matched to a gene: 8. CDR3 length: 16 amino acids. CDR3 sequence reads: CASSYSIGLGTNEQFF. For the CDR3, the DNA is TGTGCCAGCAGTTACTCGATAGGACTAGGCACCAATGAGCAGTTCTTC.

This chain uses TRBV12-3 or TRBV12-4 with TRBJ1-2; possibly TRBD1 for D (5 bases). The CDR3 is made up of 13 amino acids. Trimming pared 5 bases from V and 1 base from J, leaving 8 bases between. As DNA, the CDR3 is TGTGCCAGCAGTGACAGAATTAACTATGGCTACACCTTC. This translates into CASSDRINYGYTF.

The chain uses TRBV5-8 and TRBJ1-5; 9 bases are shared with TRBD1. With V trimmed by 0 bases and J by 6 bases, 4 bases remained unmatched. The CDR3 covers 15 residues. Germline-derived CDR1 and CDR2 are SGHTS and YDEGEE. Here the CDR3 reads CASSLEGQGAQPQHF. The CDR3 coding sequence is TGTGCCAGCAGCTTGGAGGGACAGGGAGCTCAGCCCCAGCATTTT.

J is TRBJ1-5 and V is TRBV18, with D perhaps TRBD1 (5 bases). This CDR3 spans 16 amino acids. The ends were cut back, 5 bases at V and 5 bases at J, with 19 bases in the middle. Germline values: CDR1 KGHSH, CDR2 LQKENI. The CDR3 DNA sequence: TGTGCCAGCTCAGCGATGCAGGGTCTTGGGGATCAGCCCCAGCATTTT. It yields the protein CASSAMQGLGDQPQHF.

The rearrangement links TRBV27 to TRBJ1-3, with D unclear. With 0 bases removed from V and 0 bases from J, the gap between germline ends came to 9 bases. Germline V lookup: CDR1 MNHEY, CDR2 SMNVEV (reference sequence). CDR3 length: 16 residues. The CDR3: CASSLSGSYSGNTIYF. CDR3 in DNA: TGTGCCAGCAGTTTATCGGGCAGCTACTCTGGAAACACCATATATTTT.

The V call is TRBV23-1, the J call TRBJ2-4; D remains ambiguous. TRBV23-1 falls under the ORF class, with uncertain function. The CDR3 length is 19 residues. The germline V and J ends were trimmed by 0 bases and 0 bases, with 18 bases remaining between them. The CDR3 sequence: CASSQSESAEPLAKNIQYF. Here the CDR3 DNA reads TGCGCCAGCAGTCAATCGGAGTCGGCCGAGCCCCTAGCCAAAAACATTCAGTACTTC.

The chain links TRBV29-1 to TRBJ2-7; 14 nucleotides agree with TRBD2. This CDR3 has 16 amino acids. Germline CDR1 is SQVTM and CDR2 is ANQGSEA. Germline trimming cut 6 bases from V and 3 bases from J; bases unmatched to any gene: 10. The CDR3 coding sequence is TGCAGCGTGGCTGGGACTAGCGGGAGATCGGTCTACGAGCAGTACTTC. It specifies CSVAGTSGRSVYEQYF.

The CDR3 sequence is CASRGQGFFGNQPQHF. As DNA, the CDR3 is TGTGCCAGCAGGGGACAGGGATTTTTCGGCAATCAGCCCCAGCATTTT. The V gene is TRBV27, the J gene TRBJ1-5; 9 bases are shared with TRBD1. In germline, CDR1 is MNHEY, CDR2 SMNVEV (reference sequence). The V gene end was trimmed by 6 bases and the J gene end by 2 bases; junction bases not matched to a gene: 8. There are 16 residues in the CDR3.

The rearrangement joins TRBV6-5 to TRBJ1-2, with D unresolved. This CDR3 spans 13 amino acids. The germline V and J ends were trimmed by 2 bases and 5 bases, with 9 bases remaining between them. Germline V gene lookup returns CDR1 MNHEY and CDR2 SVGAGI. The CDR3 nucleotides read TGTGCCAGCAGTTACGGCAGGCAGTATGGCTACACCTTC. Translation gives CASSYGRQYGYTF.

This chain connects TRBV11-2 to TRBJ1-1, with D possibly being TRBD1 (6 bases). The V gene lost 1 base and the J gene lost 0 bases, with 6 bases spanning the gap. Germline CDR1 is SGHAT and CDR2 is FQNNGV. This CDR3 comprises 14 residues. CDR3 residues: CASSLGQVNTEAFF. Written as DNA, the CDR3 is TGTGCCAGCAGCTTAGGACAGGTGAACACTGAAGCTTTCTTT.

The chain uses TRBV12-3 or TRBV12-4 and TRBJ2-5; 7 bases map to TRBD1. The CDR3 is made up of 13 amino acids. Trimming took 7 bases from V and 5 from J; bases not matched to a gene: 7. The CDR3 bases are TGTGCCAGCAATCGAGGGGGCGGGGAGACCCAGTACTTC. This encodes CASNRGGGETQYF.

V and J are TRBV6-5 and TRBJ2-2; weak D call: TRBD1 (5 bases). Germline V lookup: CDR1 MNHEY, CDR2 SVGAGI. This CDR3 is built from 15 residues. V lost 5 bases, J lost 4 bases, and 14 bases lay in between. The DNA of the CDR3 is TGTGCCAGCAGTCTTGACAGAAAAATCACCGGGGAGCTGTTTTTT. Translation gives CASSLDRKITGELFF.

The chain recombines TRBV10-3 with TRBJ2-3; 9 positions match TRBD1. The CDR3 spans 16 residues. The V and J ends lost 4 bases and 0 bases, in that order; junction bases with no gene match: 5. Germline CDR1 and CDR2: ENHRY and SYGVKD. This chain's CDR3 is CAISGTGTGSTDTQYF. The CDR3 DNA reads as TGTGCCATCAGTGGAACCGGGACAGGGAGCACAGATACGCAGTATTTT.

The CDR3 bases are TGTGCCAGCAGTTCATTACCGGGACAGAATCAGCCCCAGCATTTT. Translated: CASSSLPGQNQPQHF. V and J are TRBV28 and TRBJ1-5; 7 positions agree with TRBD1. Germline-derived CDR1 and CDR2 are MDHEN and SYDVKM. V lost 4 bases to trimming and J lost 4 bases; unmatched junction nucleotides: 7. The CDR3 sequence is 15 residues long.

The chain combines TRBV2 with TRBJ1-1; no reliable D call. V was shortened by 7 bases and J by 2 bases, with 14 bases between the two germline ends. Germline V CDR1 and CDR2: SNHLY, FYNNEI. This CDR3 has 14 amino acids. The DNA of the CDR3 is TGTGCCAGCACCGGAACGGGTGCCAACACTGAAGCTTTCTTT. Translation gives CASTGTGANTEAFF.

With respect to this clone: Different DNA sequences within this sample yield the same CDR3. The CDR3 sequence is CASSTRQGNTEAFF. DNA of the CDR3: TGTGCCAGTAGTACTCGACAGGGGAACACTGAAGCTTTCTTT. The V gene is TRBV19, the J gene TRBJ1-1, with TRBD1 matching over 7 bases. The CDR3 contains 14 residues. Germline-derived CDR1 and CDR2 are LNHDA and SQIVND (reference sequence). With V trimmed by 4 bases and J by 1 base, 3 bases remained unmatched.

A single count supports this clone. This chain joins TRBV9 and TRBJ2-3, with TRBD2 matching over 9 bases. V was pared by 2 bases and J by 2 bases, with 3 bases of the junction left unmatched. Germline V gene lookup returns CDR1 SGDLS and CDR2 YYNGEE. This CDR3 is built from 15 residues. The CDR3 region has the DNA TGTGCCAGCAGCGTTTCTAGCGGGACCACAGATACGCAGTATTTT. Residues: CASSVSSGTTDTQYF.

The CDR3 DNA is TGTGCCAGCAGCCCTCTTTTCGGTAGCAATCAGCCCCAGCATTTT. It translates to CASSPLFGSNQPQHF. This chain joins TRBV7-6 and TRBJ1-5; D is unclear. This CDR3 is built from 15 residues. V dropped 5 bases and J dropped 0 bases, with 11 bases sitting between them. The germline gives CDR1 SGHVS, CDR2 FNYEAQ.

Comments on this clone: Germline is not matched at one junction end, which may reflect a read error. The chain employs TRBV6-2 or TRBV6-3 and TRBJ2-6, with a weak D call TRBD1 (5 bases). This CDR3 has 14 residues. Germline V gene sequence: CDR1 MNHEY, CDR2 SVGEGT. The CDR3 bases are TGTGCCAGCAGCCTAACCTCTGGGGCCAACGCCCTGACTTTC. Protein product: CASSLTSGANALTF.